The present entry profiles one T cell receptor (beta chain) with its context. Its specificity is unknown. The source of the sample is a study of monozygotic twins with inflammatory bowel disease. The CDR3 is made up of 13 amino acids. Germline V lookup: CDR1 SGHRS, CDR2 YFSETQ. During cDNA synthesis, UMIs that each contained a 6-nucleotide sample barcode were added by means of template switching. Using the 5' RACE reads, TCRdb records one entry per CDR3 protein without DNA. Listed are 200,000 to 250,000 distinct CDR3 sequences; roughly 1.7% falls within the top ten. Study observations and caveats: Diversity of TCRbeta measured by inverse Simpson was lower in IBD patients than in healthy co-twins.

The rearrangement links TRBV5-1 to TRBJ1-4. Sequences were obtained from blood. This receptor was obtained from a human donor with ulcerative colitis or Crohn's disease, or a healthy co-twin of an affected twin (not recorded which). The CDR3 sequence: CASSLGVTEKLFF.